Presented here are 17 T cell receptor beta chains from one specimen sequenced in a study of blood T cell repertoires in COVID-19. Assay: immunoSEQ multiplex PCR; the TCRdb copy retains only in-frame clones and omits some. The sample yields 250,000 to 300,000 clones, under 95% seen once. The sequencing input was PBMCs or T cells enriched from blood (not recorded which). The receptors derive from a woman between 40 and 50 years old with acute COVID-19.

V usage is TRBV9 and J usage is TRBJ1-5, with 10 bases identical to TRBD1. The CDR3 is made up of 18 amino acids. Per the germline V gene, CDR1 is SGDLS and CDR2 is YYNGEE. J was trimmed by 3 bases and V by 0 bases; bases with no gene match: 9. Here the CDR3 reads CASSVGGRDRGVNQPQHF. For the CDR3, the DNA is TGTGCCAGCAGCGTAGGAGGTAGGGACAGGGGCGTCAATCAGCCCCAGCATTTT. The full variable domain, in which reference TRBV9 and TRBJ1-5 provide the parts outside the CDR3, is DSGVTQTPKHLITATGQRVTLRCSPRSGDLSVYWYQQSLDQGLQFLIQYYNGEERAKGNILERFSAQQFPDLHSELNLSSLELGDSALYFCASSVGGRDRGVNQPQHFGDGTRLSIL.

This chain links TRBV28 with TRBJ1-2, with a weak D call TRBD1 (5 bases). CDR1 is MDHEN and CDR2 is SYDVKM in the germline V gene. V lost 5 bases and J 0 bases, leaving 10 bases between the germline ends. This CDR3 has 14 residues. CDR3 sequence: CASSTGPANYGYTF. CDR3 DNA: TGTGCCAGCAGTACAGGTCCCGCTAACTATGGCTACACCTTC.

This chain uses TRBV27 with TRBJ1-2, with TRBD1 identical over 8 bases. The CDR3 runs 14 residues. Losses at the gene ends were 6 bases for V and 5 bases for J; bases not matched to a gene: 8. The V gene's germline CDR1 is MNHEY and CDR2 SMNVEV (reference sequence). CDR3 DNA: TGTGCCAGCAGACCTCCAGGGGGCGGTTATGGCTACACCTTC. It encodes CASRPPGGGYGYTF.

This clone came up a few times. The gene calls are TRBV14 and TRBJ2-7, with TRBD2 as a possible D gene (6 bases). Looked up from germline, CDR1 is SGHDN and CDR2 is FVKESK. The CDR3 is 14 amino acids. The V end was cut by 5 bases, the J end by 6 bases, with 17 bases between. The CDR3 loop reads CASSLISLASEQYF. CDR3 in DNA: TGTGCCAGCAGCTTAATCTCACTAGCTTCCGAGCAGTACTTC. Supplemented by reference TRBV14 and TRBJ2-7, the full variable domain reads EAGVTQFPSHSVIEKGQTVTLRCDPISGHDNLYWYRRVMGKEIKFLLHFVKESKQDESGMPNNRFLAERTGGTYSTLKVQPAELEDSGVYFCASSLISLASEQYFGPGTRLTVT.

The chain links TRBV5-5 to TRBJ2-7, with unresolved D. Germline assignment: CDR1 SGHKS and CDR2 YYEKEE (reference sequence). This CDR3 spans 16 amino acids. V was cut by 0 bases and J by 1 base, with 14 bases left in between. CDR3: CASSLVWQNPSYEQYF. The CDR3 DNA follows: TGTGCCAGCAGCTTGGTATGGCAGAACCCGTCCTACGAGCAGTACTTC. Full variable domain (remainder filled in from reference TRBV5-5 and TRBJ2-7): DAGVTQSPTHLIKTRGQQVTLRCSPISGHKSVSWYQQVLGQGPQFIFQYYEKEERGRGNFPDRFSARQFPNYSSELNVNALLLGDSALYLCASSLVWQNPSYEQYFGPGTRLTVT.

V gene TRBV3-1 (or the pseudogene TRBV3-2) combines with J gene TRBJ2-1; D unclear. This CDR3 contains 15 residues. Looked up from germline, CDR1 is LGHDT and CDR2 is YNNKEL (reference sequence). The V gene lost 3 bases and the J gene lost 0 bases, with 9 bases spanning the gap. The CDR3 spells CASSHQRSSYNEQFF. In nucleotides, the CDR3 is TGTGCCAGCAGCCATCAAAGGAGCTCCTACAATGAGCAGTTCTTC.

Only a few counts were recorded for this clone. The chain joins TRBV30 to TRBJ1-3, with D tentatively TRBD1 (5 bases). The V end was cut by 3 bases, the J end by 2 bases, with 14 bases between. Germline V gives CDR1 GTSNPN, CDR2 SVGIG (reference sequence). CDR3 length: 15 amino acids. CDR3 residues: CAWSRHQGTGNTIYF. In nucleotides, the CDR3 is TGTGCCTGGAGCCGTCACCAGGGAACTGGAAACACCATATATTTT.

The rearrangement joins TRBV6-5 to TRBJ1-6, with D unresolved. Germline CDR1 is MNHEY and CDR2 is SVGAGI. The CDR3 contains 12 residues. V shed 5 bases and J shed 9 bases, with 8 bases lying between them. The CDR3 coding sequence is TGTGCCAGCAGTACCTCCAGTTCACCCCTCCACTTT. This gives the protein CASSTSSSPLHF.

CDR3 coding DNA: TGTGCCAGCAGCTTAGTCAGGCTAGCGGGAGCCTCTCAAGGAAATGAGCAGTTCTTC. Translation gives CASSLVRLAGASQGNEQFF. The chain couples TRBV11-2 to TRBJ2-1, with 10 bases fitting TRBD2. CDR3 length: 19 amino acids. V shed 1 base, J shed 7 bases, and the junction held 16 bases outside the gene matches. Germline V gene sequence: CDR1 SGHAT, CDR2 FQNNGV.

The chain couples TRBV27 to TRBJ2-7, with 9 bases identical to TRBD1. The V gene end was trimmed by 6 bases and the J gene end by 9 bases; junction bases not matched to a gene: 12. Germline CDR1 and CDR2: MNHEY and SMNVEV (reference sequence). The CDR3 runs to 14 residues. The CDR3 sequence is CASRPGQGLFRQYF. For the CDR3, the DNA is TGTGCCAGCAGACCGGGACAGGGACTTTTTCGGCAGTACTTC.

This clone was counted a few times. The genes are TRBV27 and TRBJ1-5; D perhaps matches TRBD1 (5 bases). CDR3 length equals 14 residues. Trimming stripped 6 bases from V and 5 bases from J, with 14 bases between. Germline CDR1 reads MNHEY; CDR2 reads SMNVEV (reference sequence). The CDR3 coding sequence is TGTGCCAGCAGGCGAAGCGGGACCGATCAGCCCCAGCATTTT. This translates into CASRRSGTDQPQHF.

The chain uses TRBV10-1 and TRBJ2-3, with a tentative D call TRBD1 (6 bases). The V end lost 10 bases, the J end lost 0 bases, and 11 bases lay between the germline ends. Germline assignment: CDR1 WNHNN and CDR2 SYGVQD (reference sequence). This CDR3 is 13 amino acids long. The CDR3 reads CANRTASTDTQYF. The DNA for the CDR3 is TGCGCCAATCGGACAGCTAGCACAGATACGCAGTATTTT.

The chain has TRBV7-9 and TRBJ1-2; D is possibly TRBD1 (6 bases). Germline CDR1 reads SEHNR; CDR2 reads FQNEAQ (reference sequence). The V and J ends lost 2 bases and 8 bases respectively, with 12 bases between them. The CDR3 runs to 13 residues. The CDR3 coding sequence is TGTGCCAGCAGCTTATCCGGGACATCAGGCTACACCTTC. Its protein product is CASSLSGTSGYTF.

The chain joins TRBV28 to TRBJ2-5, with 8 bases that match TRBD1. Trimming took 6 bases from V and 5 from J; bases not matched to a gene: 5. The germline CDR1 and CDR2 sequences are MDHEN and SYDVKM. The length of the CDR3 is 13 residues. The DNA of the CDR3 is TGTGCCAGCAGAGGACAGGGCCGCGAGACCCAGTACTTC. It is translated as CASRGQGRETQYF.

The rearrangement joins TRBV7-9 to TRBJ2-1; weak D call: TRBD2 (5 bases). V was clipped by 7 bases and J by 5 bases, with 12 bases between them. Per germline, CDR1 SEHNR and CDR2 FQNEAQ (reference sequence). The CDR3 runs 13 residues. CDR3 DNA sequence: TGTGCCAGCAAAGAGGCGGGTAACAATGAGCAGTTCTTC. Amino acid sequence: CASKEAGNNEQFF. The complete variable domain, with remaining parts taken from reference TRBV7-9 and TRBJ2-1, reads DTGVSQNPRHKITKRGQNVTFRCDPISEHNRLYWYRQTLGQGPEFLTYFQNEAQLEKSRLLSDRFSAERPKGSFSTLEIQRTEQGDSAMYLCASKEAGNNEQFFGPGTRLTVL.

The J gene is TRBJ2-3, the V gene TRBV19; D remains ambiguous. Germline V CDR1 and CDR2: LNHDA, SQIVND (reference sequence). There are 14 residues in the CDR3. V gave up 1 base and J gave up 1 base, with 6 bases separating them. The CDR3 sequence: CASSIGSGTDTQYF. The CDR3 region has the DNA TGTGCCAGTAGTATAGGTTCAGGCACAGATACGCAGTATTTT.

The V call is TRBV4-1, the J call TRBJ2-6; TRBD1 matches 9 bases. J was trimmed by 1 base and V by 4 bases; bases with no gene match: 8. The CDR3 length is 18 residues. Per germline, CDR1 MGHRA and CDR2 YSYEKL. The CDR3 is CASSPDRGAPSGANVLTF. CDR3 coding DNA: TGCGCCAGCAGCCCGGACAGGGGCGCCCCATCTGGGGCCAACGTCCTGACTTTC.